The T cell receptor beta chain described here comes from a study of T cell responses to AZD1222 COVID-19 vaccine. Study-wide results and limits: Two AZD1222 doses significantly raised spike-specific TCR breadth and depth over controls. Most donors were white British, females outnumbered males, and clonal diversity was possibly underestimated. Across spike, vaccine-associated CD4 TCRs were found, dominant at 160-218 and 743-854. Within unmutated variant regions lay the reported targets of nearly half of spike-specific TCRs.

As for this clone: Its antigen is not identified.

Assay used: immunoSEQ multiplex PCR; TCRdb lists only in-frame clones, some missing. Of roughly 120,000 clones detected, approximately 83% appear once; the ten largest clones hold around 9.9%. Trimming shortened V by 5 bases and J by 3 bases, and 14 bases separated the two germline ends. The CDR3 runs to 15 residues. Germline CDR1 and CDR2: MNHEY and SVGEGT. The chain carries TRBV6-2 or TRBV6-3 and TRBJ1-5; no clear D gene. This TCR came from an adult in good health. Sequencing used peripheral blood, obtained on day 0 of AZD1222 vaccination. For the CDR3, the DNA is TGTGCCAGCAGTGCCCCCGGGTACGCCAATCAGCCCCAGCATTTT. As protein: CASSAPGYANQPQHF.